This T cell receptor (beta chain) was profiled in a study of blood T cells in healthy people across ages. General study points: In these data, TCR beta diversity tracked strongly with naive T cell percentage.

The CDR3 length is 12 residues. Germline-derived CDR1 and CDR2 are DFQATT and SNEGSKA (reference sequence). V lost 1 base, J lost 3 bases, and 7 bases lay in between. This clonotype was observed many times. Its antigen is unknown. A J-beta primer mix and a sample-barcoded 5' primer were used in a second PCR of roughly 6 to 12 cycles. Using its own MiXCR run on the 5' RACE reads, TCRdb lists one record per CDR3 protein. This sample carries some 900,000 distinct CDR3 sequences, more than 25% of them seen once, and the ten largest clones take roughly a sixth. The chain couples TRBV20-1 to TRBJ2-7; D call uncertain. The sequenced sample was blood. This receptor was identified in a woman aged 80 or over in good health. The CDR3 region has the DNA TGCAGTGCTAGAGTCAAGAACTACGAGCAGTACTTC. Its protein is CSARVKNYEQYF.